One and the same sample provided the 30 T cell receptor beta chains below, sequenced in a study of neoadjuvant anti-PD-1 for oral cavity cancer. Data came from immunoSEQ multiplex PCR; TCRdb stores just in-frame clones and leaves some out. The data contain fewer than 25,000 clones, under 55% of them seen just once; the ten biggest clones take up under 50%. Time point described: after neoadjuvant nivolumab, at surgical resection. Here the sequenced sample was tumor tissue, taken after nivolumab (anti-PD-1) treatment. The receptors here all came from a person aged 35-79 years with oral cavity squamous cell carcinoma.

This clone was recorded a few times. V gene TRBV12-5 combines with J gene TRBJ2-1, with D possibly being TRBD2 (5 bases). With 2 bases removed from V and 6 bases from J, the gap between germline ends came to 17 bases. The CDR3 runs to 16 residues. Germline V lookup: CDR1 LGHNT, CDR2 FRNRAP. The CDR3 protein is CASGLIGVITGNEQFF. In DNA, the CDR3 is TGTGCTAGTGGTTTGATCGGGGTCATAACGGGCAATGAGCAGTTCTTC.

The chain couples TRBV27 to TRBJ2-7; 8 bases align to TRBD1. The length of the CDR3 is 14 residues. The germline CDR1 and CDR2 sequences are MNHEY and SMNVEV (reference sequence). After removal of 6 bases from V and 2 bases from J, the junction contained 6 bases not matched to a gene. The CDR3 nucleotides are TGTGCCAGCAGGTTAACGACAGGGGCCTACGAGCAGTACTTC. It encodes CASRLTTGAYEQYF.

The sample holds a few counts of this clone. The V call is TRBV29-1, the J call TRBJ2-3; D may be TRBD1 (6 bases). The germline V gene has CDR1 SQVTM and CDR2 ANQGSEA. The CDR3 has 13 residues. V was cut by 5 bases and J by 5 bases, with 14 bases left in between. The CDR3 bases are TGCAGCGTTCGGACAGCCCAAGGAGATACGCAGTATTTT. Translating it yields CSVRTAQGDTQYF.

In its sample, this clone was seen once. The rearrangement joins TRBV7-2 to TRBJ1-5, with TRBD1 matching 8 bases. The germline V gene has CDR1 SGHTA and CDR2 FQGNSA. V dropped 6 bases and J dropped 5; count of bases not matched to a gene: 3. The CDR3 runs to 13 residues. In DNA form, the CDR3 reads TGTGCCAGCAGTTTGGACAGGGATCAGCCCCAGCATTTT. Residues: CASSLDRDQPQHF.

This clone was seen just once. The CDR3 DNA reads as TGCGCCAGCAGCTTACGGCAGGGGGCCGGGGAGCTGTTTTTT. This sequence encodes CASSLRQGAGELFF. The chain combines TRBV5-1 with TRBJ2-2; 7 bases match TRBD1. The CDR3 spans 14 residues. Germline V gene sequence: CDR1 SGHRS, CDR2 YFSETQ. Trimming took 2 bases from V and 6 from J; bases not matched to a gene: 4.

The CDR3 loop is CASSPGGLAPTDTQYF. The CDR3, as DNA: TGTGCCAGCAGCCCAGGGGGGTTAGCTCCCACAGATACGCAGTATTTT. This chain uses TRBV4-2 with TRBJ2-3; maybe TRBD1 (7 bases). The germline CDR1 and CDR2 sequences are LGHNA and YNFKEQ. The V end lost 4 bases, the J end lost 2 bases, and 16 bases lay between the germline ends. The CDR3 spans 16 residues.

The chain employs TRBV7-2 and TRBJ2-5; 7 bases fit TRBD1. The germline V gene has CDR1 SGHTA and CDR2 FQGNSA. The CDR3 has 14 residues. With 5 bases clipped from V and 5 bases from J, the junction kept 8 bases outside the gene matches. The CDR3 DNA is TGTGCCAGCAGCCATAAGGGGGCGCCGGAGACCCAGTACTTC. Amino acid sequence: CASSHKGAPETQYF.

The chain is built from TRBV5-1 and TRBJ2-2; weak D call: TRBD1 (5 bases). Germline values: CDR1 SGHRS, CDR2 YFSETQ. Trimming cost V 0 bases and J 6 bases, with 15 bases left between them. This CDR3 region has 16 residues. The CDR3 nucleotides read TGCGCCAGCAGCTTGGTTGCAGGGTTAAAGTCCGGGGAGCTGTTTTTT. This gives the protein CASSLVAGLKSGELFF.

The sample holds a few counts of this clone. The rearrangement uses TRBV7-2 and TRBJ1-1; possibly TRBD1 for D (5 bases). V lost 2 bases and J 3 bases, leaving 10 bases between the germline ends. Germline V gene data show CDR1 as SGHTA and CDR2 as FQGNSA. This CDR3 has 14 residues. CDR3 amino acids: CASSLNRRDTEAFF. CDR3 DNA sequence: TGTGCCAGCAGCTTAAACAGGAGGGACACTGAAGCTTTCTTT.

The V call is TRBV7-8, the J call TRBJ2-7; 7 positions agree with TRBD1. V was pared by 5 bases and J by 5 bases, with 9 bases of the junction left unmatched. The V gene's germline CDR1 is SGHVS and CDR2 FQNEAQ. This CDR3 has 14 residues. The DNA of the CDR3 is TGTGCCAGCAGCCCGGGGACAGCCCTAAACGAGCAGTACTTC. It is translated as CASSPGTALNEQYF.

The rearrangement links TRBV14 to TRBJ1-6; tentative D call: TRBD1 (5 bases). There are 17 residues in the CDR3. V lost 8 bases and J lost 8, with 25 bases in between. The germline V gene encodes CDR1 SGHDN and CDR2 FVKESK. The CDR3 bases are TGTGCCAGCCGAACGACGTTTGGGACGCTCTGGGATTCACCCCTCCACTTT. Translated, it gives CASRTTFGTLWDSPLHF. The variable domain in full, with the rest retrieved from reference TRBV14 and TRBJ1-6, is EAGVTQFPSHSVIEKGQTVTLRCDPISGHDNLYWYRRVMGKEIKFLLHFVKESKQDESGMPNNRFLAERTGGTYSTLKVQPAELEDSGVYFCASRTTFGTLWDSPLHFGNGTRLTVT.

The chain combines TRBV2 with TRBJ2-7, with 13 bases aligning to TRBD2. The V gene end was trimmed by 1 base and the J gene end by 2 bases; junction bases not matched to a gene: 5. The germline CDR1 and CDR2 sequences are SNHLY and FYNNEI. The CDR3 length is 17 residues. CDR3 DNA: TGTGCCAGCAGTGAAGAGTCACTAGCGGGGGGGACCTACGAGCAGTACTTC. Translated, it gives CASSEESLAGGTYEQYF.

The CDR3 coding sequence is TGCAGCGTTGAAGATCCCTATAGGGACGGACTCTCGAACACCGGGGAGCTGTTTTTT. It is translated as CSVEDPYRDGLSNTGELFF. The chain couples TRBV29-1 to TRBJ2-2, with D perhaps assigned TRBD1 or TRBD2 (5 bases each). Deletions cut 0 bases from V and 0 bases from J, with 20 bases between. The CDR3 covers 19 residues. In germline, CDR1 is SQVTM, CDR2 ANQGSEA.

The chain couples TRBV5-6 to TRBJ2-3; 13 bases fit TRBD2. The V and J ends lost 4 bases and 3 bases, in that order; junction bases with no gene match: 5. CDR1 is SGHDT and CDR2 is YYEEEE in the germline V gene. This CDR3 spans 16 amino acids. The DNA of the CDR3 is TGTGCCAGCAGCCTTCGACTAGCGGGGGGTACAGATACGCAGTATTTT. This encodes CASSLRLAGGTDTQYF.

In its sample, this clone was seen once. This chain connects TRBV9 to TRBJ2-1; 11 bases agree with TRBD1. The CDR3 is 18 amino acids. The ends lost 3 bases at V and 0 bases at J; junction bases unmatched: 8. CDR1 and CDR2 (germline): SGDLS, YYNGEE. The chain's CDR3 is CASSANPGTGGSYNEQFF. DNA of the CDR3: TGTGCCAGCAGCGCCAACCCCGGGACAGGGGGCTCCTACAATGAGCAGTTCTTC.

This clone came up many times. The chain has TRBV18 and TRBJ2-7; D is uncertain. The germline CDR1 and CDR2 sequences are KGHSH and LQKENI. V lost 2 bases and J lost 5, with 16 bases in between. CDR3 size: 15 residues. The CDR3 reads CASSPDPFSGHEQYF. CDR3 DNA sequence: TGTGCCAGCTCACCAGATCCATTTTCGGGCCACGAGCAGTACTTC.

The chain has TRBV4-3 and TRBJ2-3; D may match TRBD1 or TRBD2 (5 bases each). Germline values: CDR1 LGHNA, CDR2 YSLEER. This CDR3 is built from 19 residues. V shed 0 bases and J shed 1 base, with 20 bases lying between them. The CDR3 spells CASSQDPPGAGYGTDTQYF. DNA of the CDR3: TGCGCCAGCAGCCAAGATCCACCCGGGGCAGGGTACGGCACAGATACGCAGTATTTT.

This clone has a handful of counts. This chain uses TRBV10-3 with TRBJ1-1; D gene ambiguous. V lost 9 bases to trimming and J lost 0 bases, with 11 bases between them. Germline assignment: CDR1 ENHRY and CDR2 SYGVKD. This CDR3 contains 13 residues. The CDR3 nucleotides read TGTGCCATTTCAGAAGGTATGAACACTGAAGCTTTCTTT. Translation gives CAISEGMNTEAFF.

Sample share makes this clone medium-sized. V is TRBV7-2 and J is TRBJ2-2; 12 bases align to TRBD2. The germline V gene has CDR1 SGHTA and CDR2 FQGNSA. The CDR3 runs 16 residues. V trimming: 5 bases; J trimming: 1 base; junction bases outside the gene matches: 2. As DNA, the CDR3 is TGTGCCAGCAGCGAACTAGCGGGGGGGAACACCGGGGAGCTGTTTTTT. This sequence encodes CASSELAGGNTGELFF. Drawing the rest from reference TRBV7-2 and TRBJ2-2, the complete variable domain is GAGVSQSPSNKVTEKGKDVELRCDPISGHTALYWYRQSLGQGLEFLIYFQGNSAPDKSGLPSDRFSAERTGGSVSTLTIQRTQQEDSAVYLCASSELAGGNTGELFFGEGSRLTVL.

The V call is TRBV29-1, the J call TRBJ1-4; tentative D call: TRBD1 (5 bases). V was cut by 1 base and J by 5 bases, with 8 bases left in between. CDR1 is SQVTM and CDR2 is ANQGSEA in the germline V gene. The CDR3 consists of 13 residues. CDR3 sequence reads: CSVEGGTNEKLFF. The DNA of the CDR3 is TGCAGCGTTGAAGGAGGGACGAATGAAAAACTGTTTTTT.

The gene calls are TRBV9 and TRBJ2-3; 8 nucleotides align to TRBD2. V dropped 0 bases and J dropped 4; count of bases not matched to a gene: 4. CDR3 size: 15 residues. Per the germline V gene, CDR1 is SGDLS and CDR2 is YYNGEE. CDR3 loop: CASSVDGGAADTQYF. The DNA of the CDR3 is TGTGCCAGCAGCGTAGACGGGGGGGCTGCAGATACGCAGTATTTT.

The CDR3 DNA reads TGTGCCATCAGTGAGTCTAGGGGGGAAGGCCAGCCCCAGCATTTT. Translation: CAISESRGEGQPQHF. The chain carries TRBV10-3 and TRBJ1-5, with D possibly being TRBD1 (6 bases). CDR1 is ENHRY, CDR2 SYGVKD, per germline. The CDR3 consists of 15 residues. The V and J ends lost 0 bases and 7 bases respectively, with 13 bases between them.

The chain has TRBV7-2 and TRBJ1-1, with D possibly TRBD1 on 6 matching bases. The germline V and J ends were trimmed by 4 bases and 4 bases, with 16 bases remaining between them. This CDR3 is built from 15 residues. Germline loops: CDR1 SGHTA, CDR2 FQGNSA. The CDR3 spells CASSSLGRGSTEAFF. The CDR3 DNA sequence: TGTGCCAGCAGCTCTCTAGGCAGGGGCAGCACTGAAGCTTTCTTT.

The chain couples TRBV6-5 to TRBJ1-2, with 7 nucleotides matching TRBD1. V was clipped by 5 bases and J by 3 bases; unmatched bases: 3. Germline CDR1 is MNHEY and CDR2 is SVGAGI. The CDR3 has 13 amino acids. As DNA, the CDR3 is TGTGCCAGCAGTCCAACAGGGGACTATGGCTACACCTTC. Translation gives CASSPTGDYGYTF.

The V call is TRBV19, the J call TRBJ2-7; 8 bases are a match to TRBD1. CDR3 length equals 12 residues. CDR1 is LNHDA and CDR2 is SQIVND in the germline V gene (reference sequence). Unmatched junction bases numbered 2, after V lost 4 bases and J lost 6 bases. The CDR3 reads CASSKTGVEQYF. The CDR3 coding sequence is TGTGCCAGTAGTAAGACAGGGGTCGAGCAGTACTTC.

This clone has at least ten counts. V and J are TRBV4-3 and TRBJ2-7; D perhaps matches TRBD1 (5 bases). The CDR3 is 13 amino acids. V lost 1 base and J lost 4, with 8 bases in between. Germline CDR1 and CDR2: LGHNA and YSLEER. CDR3 sequence reads: CASSQGQRYEQYF. In nucleotides, the CDR3 is TGCGCCAGCAGCCAAGGACAGAGGTACGAGCAGTACTTC.

The gene calls are TRBV6-5 and TRBJ1-2, with 7 bases fitting TRBD1. This CDR3 is built from 14 residues. CDR1 MNHEY and CDR2 SVGAGI come from the germline V gene. Trimming took 4 bases from V and 2 from J; bases not matched to a gene: 4. CDR3 residues: CASSLDRLNYGYTF. The CDR3 DNA is TGTGCCAGCAGTTTGGACAGGTTAAACTATGGCTACACCTTC.

This clone was recorded a few times. This chain uses TRBV27 with TRBJ1-6, with a possible D match to TRBD1 (5 bases). Germline V lookup: CDR1 MNHEY, CDR2 SMNVEV (reference sequence). V lost 3 bases to trimming and J lost 7 bases, with 7 bases between them. The CDR3 is made up of 13 amino acids. The CDR3 reads CASSLGENSPLHF. CDR3 bases: TGTGCCAGCAGTTTGGGGGAGAATTCACCCCTCCACTTT.

The gene calls are TRBV30 and TRBJ1-1; D uncertain. V lost 7 bases, J lost 7 bases, and 7 bases lay in between. The CDR3 loop spans 9 amino acids. CDR1 is GTSNPN and CDR2 is SVGIG in the germline V gene (reference sequence). The CDR3: CASPVEAFF. The DNA for the CDR3 is TGTGCCTCTCCAGTTGAAGCTTTCTTT.

This sequence joins TRBV4-3 and TRBJ2-1, with a weak D call TRBD2 (5 bases). The germline V and J ends were trimmed by 1 base and 4 bases, with 11 bases remaining between them. The CDR3 consists of 15 residues. CDR1 LGHNA and CDR2 YSLEER come from the germline V gene. The CDR3: CASSQAGYWYNEQFF. In DNA form, the CDR3 reads TGCGCCAGCAGCCAAGCGGGGTATTGGTACAATGAGCAGTTCTTC.